This is a list of T cell receptor beta chains from one sample in a study of cytomegalovirus exposure and HLA in healthy donors. The method was immunoSEQ multiplex PCR; TCRdb's version includes in-frame clones alone and lacks a portion of them. The table has roughly 120,000 clones, 81% seen once; the top ten hold 2% to 2.5%. The material sequenced was PBMCs. The source of these receptors is a woman between 40 and 55 years old in good health and CMV-seronegative. Both conserved end residues are part of each CDR3.

TRBV10-2,CASGRSGADTQYF
TRBV5-8,CASRTSGGITDTQYF
TRBV5-1,CASSRGPREEQYF
TRBV19,CASSLVTGYVDGYTF
TRBV5-4,CASSFRPAMYQETQYF
TRBV5-1,CASSWTSGGAKNIQYF
TRBV4-2,CASSRRATGTGLDEQYF
TRBV2,CASSISGGVPIQYF
TRBV19,CASSMGQGAYTDTQYF
TRBV19,CASNQGTSPFQYF
TRBV18,CASSLQVEANYGYTF
TRBV15,CATSRVPSNRLHF
TRBV28,CASSLIQGPNYEQYF
TRBV7-8,CASSLLGATYEQYF
TRBV7-8,CASSLVGTGGSAYNSPLHF
TRBV7-8,CASSNRVLDTEAFF
TRBV6-1,CASSDSFRDYGYTF
TRBV13,CASSFLAGRTFWADTQYF
TRBV18,CASSPSGIHLYDNEQFF
TRBV5-6,CASSTGGQRQKLFF
TRBV10-3,CAISALIAGANGNTIYF
TRBV19,CASTLKAQGSNEQYF
TRBV5-4,CASSLGGGGSQETQYF
TRBV27,CASSLRGTTYYEQYF
TRBV21-1,CASSKKGTSGSSYEQYF
TRBV5-1,CASSWEGQETQYF
TRBV6-6,CASREHYGYTF
TRBV9,CASSSSQPLLQYF
TRBV4-1,CASRTTADTGELFF
TRBV2,CASSLGQRTEAFF
TRBV10-1,CASSEKRVDANTGELFF
TRBV29-1,CSVAGGSSADTQYF
TRBV9,CASTPRAGTGYGYTF
TRBV2,CASSEGGGAKNIQYF
TRBV27,CASSFWGKHGTGGSGSPLHF